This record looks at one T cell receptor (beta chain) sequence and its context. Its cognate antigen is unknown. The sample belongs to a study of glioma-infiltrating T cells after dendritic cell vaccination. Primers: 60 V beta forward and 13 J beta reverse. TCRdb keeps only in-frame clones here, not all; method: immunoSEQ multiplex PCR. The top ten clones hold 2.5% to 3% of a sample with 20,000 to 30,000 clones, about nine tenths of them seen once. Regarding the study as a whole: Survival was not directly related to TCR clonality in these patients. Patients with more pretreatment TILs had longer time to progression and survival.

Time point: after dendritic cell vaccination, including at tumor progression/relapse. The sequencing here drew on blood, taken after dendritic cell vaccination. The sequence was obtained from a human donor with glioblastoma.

CDR3 bases: TGCACCAGCAGCCACACAGATGATCGACTAGTGGACCAAGAGACCCAGTACTTC. Protein sequence: CTSSHTDDRLVDQETQYF. This chain links TRBV1 with TRBJ2-5; the table's D call of TRBD2 was not tested on the DNA. TRBV1 has pseudogene status. The CDR3 runs 18 residues.